The 30 T cell receptor beta chains presented below share a single source sample, sequenced in a study of OX40 agonist ivuxolimab in advanced cancers. Method: immunoSEQ multiplex PCR; TCRdb's copy keeps in-frame clones and lacks some. This table holds approximately 160,000 clones, around 94% found once. The sequencing used CD4+ or CD8+ T cells sorted from blood, collected in a trial of the OX40 agonist ivuxolimab. The receptors derive from an adult with an advanced solid tumor such as melanoma, head and neck, liver or kidney cancer.

This clone was seen only a few times. This sequence joins TRBV11-2 and TRBJ2-1; 7 bases map to TRBD2. Germline lookup yields CDR1 SGHAT and CDR2 FQNNGV. CDR3 length: 13 amino acids. CDR3 in amino acids: CATGGLGRNEQFF. The CDR3 coding sequence is TGTGCTACGGGCGGACTAGGGCGCAATGAGCAGTTCTTC.

With respect to this clone: A junction end diverges from the germline sequence, so it may reflect a read error. The genes are TRBV18 and TRBJ2-1; D assignment may be TRBD1 or TRBD2 (5 bases each). The germline gives CDR1 KGHSH, CDR2 LQKENI. This CDR3 spans 15 amino acids. The CDR3 region has the DNA TGTGCCAGCTCCGCCCCGTCCGGGGCTGACAACGAGCAGTTCTTC. The encoded protein is CASSAPSGADNEQFF.

This clone has only one observation. The gene calls are TRBV15 and TRBJ1-2, with 8 bases identical to TRBD1. Trimming took 1 base from V and 8 from J; bases not matched to a gene: 9. Germline-derived CDR1 and CDR2 are LNHNV and YYDKDF (reference sequence). The CDR3 loop spans 15 amino acids. CDR3 coding DNA: TGTGCCACCAGCAGAGCAGGACAGGGAGTTGGGGGCTACACCTTC. It translates to CATSRAGQGVGGYTF.

The chain has TRBV6-5 and TRBJ1-1; 10 bases are a match to TRBD1. The CDR3 spans 16 residues. Germline CDR1 reads MNHEY; CDR2 reads SVGAGI. With 0 bases clipped from V and 4 bases from J, the junction kept 5 bases outside the gene matches. CDR3 amino acids: CASSYSPGQGSTEAFF. Here the CDR3 DNA reads TGTGCCAGCAGTTACTCCCCGGGACAGGGGAGCACTGAAGCTTTCTTT.

This clone appeared a single time. The gene calls are TRBV14 and TRBJ2-1, with 13 bases fitting TRBD2. The CDR3 runs to 17 residues. V trimming: 0 bases; J trimming: 7 bases; junction bases outside the gene matches: 6. Germline CDR1 reads SGHDN; CDR2 reads FVKESK. The CDR3 DNA is TGTGCCAGCAGCCAAGAGTTACTAGCGGGGGGGCCAAATGAGCAGTTCTTC. Its translation: CASSQELLAGGPNEQFF. Looking up the rest from reference TRBV14 and TRBJ2-1 gives the full variable domain: EAGVTQFPSHSVIEKGQTVTLRCDPISGHDNLYWYRRVMGKEIKFLLHFVKESKQDESGMPNNRFLAERTGGTYSTLKVQPAELEDSGVYFCASSQELLAGGPNEQFFGPGTRLTVL.

This chain connects TRBV18 to TRBJ1-2; D not resolved. The germline V gene has CDR1 KGHSH and CDR2 LQKENI. The germline V and J ends were trimmed by 3 bases and 2 bases, with 4 bases remaining between them. This CDR3 comprises 12 residues. CDR3 DNA sequence: TGTGCCAGCTCACCCCAGAACTATGGCTACACCTTC. It codes for CASSPQNYGYTF.

V and J are TRBV7-2 and TRBJ1-5; D is unresolved. The V gene lost 5 bases and the J gene lost 0 bases, with 14 bases spanning the gap. Germline loops: CDR1 SGHTA, CDR2 FQGNSA. This CDR3 spans 16 amino acids. CDR3 in amino acids: CASSLLAGFSNQPQHF. The CDR3, as DNA: TGTGCCAGCAGCCTATTAGCGGGATTTAGCAATCAGCCCCAGCATTTT.

Of note for this clone: Other DNA variants within this sample encode the same CDR3. This chain joins TRBV5-4 and TRBJ1-5; 10 positions match TRBD1. CDR1 SGHNT and CDR2 YYREEE come from the germline V gene (reference sequence). This CDR3 contains 15 residues. Trimming at V came to 2 bases and at J to 6 bases, leaving 5 bases not matched to a gene. CDR3 sequence reads: CASSLGTGVAQPQHF. CDR3 nucleotide sequence: TGTGCCAGCAGCTTAGGGACAGGGGTCGCTCAGCCCCAGCATTTT.

The rearrangement links TRBV7-2 to TRBJ2-7, with D possibly being TRBD1 (5 bases). The CDR3 extends over 14 amino acids. Germline lookup yields CDR1 SGHTA and CDR2 FQGNSA. Trimming took off 1 base at V and 3 bases at J, with 10 bases between the two ends. The CDR3 DNA reads as TGTGCCAGCAGCTTAGGGGGCGACCTCTACGAGCAGTACTTC. Translation: CASSLGGDLYEQYF.

The rearrangement joins TRBV6-1 to TRBJ2-1; D gene uncertain. From germline, CDR1 is MNHNS and CDR2 SASEGT. The CDR3 has 14 amino acids. V gave up 2 bases and J gave up 3 bases, with 8 bases separating them. As DNA, the CDR3 is TGTGCCAGCAGTGAAAGGAGCGTCTACAATGAGCAGTTCTTC. It yields the protein CASSERSVYNEQFF.

This rearrangement joins TRBV7-2 to TRBJ1-5; D is undetermined. V was shortened by 3 bases and J by 0 bases, with 18 bases between the two germline ends. Germline CDR1 is SGHTA and CDR2 is FQGNSA. CDR3 length: 18 amino acids. The CDR3: CASSLGRSTTYSNQPQHF. The DNA for the CDR3 is TGTGCCAGCAGCTTGGGCAGGTCTACTACTTATAGCAATCAGCCCCAGCATTTT.

The chain links TRBV7-9 to TRBJ1-2; 10 nucleotides match TRBD1. The CDR3 is made up of 16 amino acids. From germline, CDR1 is SEHNR and CDR2 FQNEAQ (reference sequence). J gave up 2 bases and V 3 bases, and 6 bases lay outside the gene matches. CDR3 nucleotides: TGTGCCAGCAGCTTGGGAGGGACAGGGGAAAACTATGGCTACACCTTC. Its translation is CASSLGGTGENYGYTF. Drawing the rest from reference TRBV7-9 and TRBJ1-2, the complete variable domain is DTGVSQNPRHKITKRGQNVTFRCDPISEHNRLYWYRQTLGQGPEFLTYFQNEAQLEKSRLLSDRFSAERPKGSFSTLEIQRTEQGDSAMYLCASSLGGTGENYGYTFGSGTRLTVV.

The chain links TRBV11-2 to TRBJ1-1, with D unclear. There are 16 residues in the CDR3. The ends were cut back, 5 bases at V and 3 bases at J, with 19 bases in the middle. In germline, CDR1 is SGHAT, CDR2 FQNNGV. The DNA of the CDR3 is TGTGCCAGCAGCCACTCGGGCCCCCCGGGCGACACTGAAGCTTTCTTT. Translating gives CASSHSGPPGDTEAFF. The whole variable domain, filled in from reference TRBV11-2 and TRBJ1-1, reads EAGVAQSPRYKIIEKRQSVAFWCNPISGHATLYWYQQILGQGPKLLIQFQNNGVVDDSQLPKDRFSAERLKGVDSTLKIQPAKLEDSAVYLCASSHSGPPGDTEAFFGQGTRLTVV.

The chain couples TRBV5-1 to TRBJ2-5; 10 nucleotides agree with TRBD1. This CDR3 contains 17 residues. Germline CDR1 is SGHRS and CDR2 is YFSETQ. The ends lost 1 base at V and 8 bases at J; junction bases unmatched: 14. The CDR3 is CASSLFSGTGDQRTQYF. As DNA, the CDR3 is TGCGCCAGCAGCTTGTTCTCTGGGACAGGGGACCAGCGAACCCAGTACTTC.

This clone was seen only once. The chain couples TRBV18 to TRBJ1-4; D not resolved. The CDR3 is 16 amino acids. Germline CDR1 KGHSH, CDR2 LQKENI. The V gene lost 3 bases and the J gene lost 0 bases, with 11 bases spanning the gap. The CDR3 DNA is TGTGCCAGCTCACCTAACGACCCTGCAACTAATGAAAAACTGTTTTTT. Its translation: CASSPNDPATNEKLFF.

The chain couples TRBV28 to TRBJ1-5, with 7 bases aligning to TRBD1. The V gene end was trimmed by 6 bases and the J gene end by 2 bases; junction bases not matched to a gene: 7. CDR1 is MDHEN, CDR2 SYDVKM, per germline. The CDR3 is 15 amino acids. CDR3 sequence (DNA): TGTGCCAGCAGCCAGGGGGGGGCCGGCAATCAGCCCCAGCATTTT. The encoded protein is CASSQGGAGNQPQHF.

In DNA, the CDR3 is TGCAGCGTAAAACAGGGATACTCTGGGGCCAACGTCCTGACTTTC. Encoded protein: CSVKQGYSGANVLTF. The V gene is TRBV29-1, the J gene TRBJ2-6, with D possibly TRBD1 on 6 matching bases. The CDR3 spans 15 residues. Per the germline V gene, CDR1 is SQVTM and CDR2 is ANQGSEA. V gave up 6 bases and J gave up 0 bases, with 12 bases separating them. Complete variable domain (other parts from reference TRBV29-1 and TRBJ2-6): SAVISQKPSRDICQRGTSLTIQCQVDSQVTMMFWYRQQPGQSLTLIATANQGSEATYESGFVIDKFPISRPNLTFSTLTVSNMSPEDSSIYLCSVKQGYSGANVLTFGAGSRLTVL.

The chain couples TRBV18 to TRBJ2-1; 7 bases match TRBD2. J lost 4 bases, V lost 1 base, and 4 bases had no gene match. This CDR3 comprises 15 residues. The V gene's germline CDR1 is KGHSH and CDR2 LQKENI. CDR3 protein: CASSPRGGEYNEQFF. CDR3 DNA: TGTGCCAGCTCACCACGGGGGGGGGAATACAATGAGCAGTTCTTC.

The chain carries TRBV5-5 and TRBJ1-2; possible D gene TRBD1, 5 bases. The CDR3 is 13 residues long. The germline CDR1 and CDR2 sequences are SGHKS and YYEKEE (reference sequence). V lost 0 bases and J 7 bases, leaving 10 bases between the germline ends. In DNA, the CDR3 is TGTGCCAGCAGCTTGGTGTCCGGGGGTGGCTACACCTTC. As protein: CASSLVSGGGYTF.

The V and J genes are TRBV7-2 and TRBJ2-7; D is ambiguous. CDR3 length: 11 residues. The germline V gene has CDR1 SGHTA and CDR2 FQGNSA. V shed 5 bases and J shed 4 bases, with 6 bases lying between them. CDR3 in DNA: TGTGCCAGCAGCCCGACATACGAGCAGTACTTC. This encodes CASSPTYEQYF.

This clone was observed a few times. The chain combines TRBV7-9 with TRBJ2-7, with TRBD1 matching 7 bases. With V trimmed by 5 bases and J by 2 bases, 9 bases remained unmatched. The CDR3 is 15 amino acids. Germline V gives CDR1 SEHNR, CDR2 FQNEAQ (reference sequence). The CDR3: CASSIQRTGPYEQYF. In nucleotides, the CDR3 is TGTGCCAGCAGCATACAAAGGACAGGCCCCTACGAGCAGTACTTC.

This chain uses TRBV7-2 with TRBJ1-6; D is unresolved. The ends were cut back, 4 bases at V and 0 bases at J, with 7 bases in the middle. Germline-derived CDR1 and CDR2 are SGHTA and FQGNSA. CDR3 length: 15 amino acids. The CDR3 loop is CASSSGASYNSPLHF. The CDR3 DNA sequence: TGTGCCAGCAGCTCCGGAGCCTCCTATAATTCACCCCTCCACTTT.

The chain is built from TRBV6-1 and TRBJ1-2, with D maybe TRBD1 (5 bases). V lost 0 bases to trimming and J lost 5 bases, with 10 bases between them. The V gene's germline CDR1 is MNHNS and CDR2 SASEGT. The CDR3 is 14 amino acids. CDR3 protein: CASSEARGMYGYTF. CDR3 DNA sequence: TGTGCCAGCAGTGAAGCGCGGGGGATGTATGGCTACACCTTC.

This chain links TRBV5-1 with TRBJ2-3, with D tentatively TRBD2 (6 bases). The CDR3 runs 16 residues. V was clipped by 1 base and J by 5 bases, with 17 bases between them. Looked up from germline, CDR1 is SGHRS and CDR2 is YFSETQ. The CDR3 reads CASSLFGAGREDTQYF. In DNA form, the CDR3 reads TGCGCCAGCAGCTTGTTCGGCGCGGGGAGAGAAGATACGCAGTATTTT.

The J gene is TRBJ2-1, the V gene TRBV6-1; D is ambiguous. V lost 5 bases and J 9 bases, leaving 17 bases between the germline ends. The length of the CDR3 is 14 residues. The germline CDR1 and CDR2 sequences are MNHNS and SASEGT. CDR3 nucleotides: TGTGCCAGCAGTCGGGTCCCTAGGTTCAGTGAGCAGTTCTTC. This translates into CASSRVPRFSEQFF.

In DNA, the CDR3 is TGTGCCAGCAGCTCAGCACAGGGGGGCAATCAGCCCCAGCATTTT. It yields the protein CASSSAQGGNQPQHF. V usage is TRBV11-2 and J usage is TRBJ1-5, with 8 bases fitting TRBD1. V shed 4 bases and J 2 bases; nucleotides not matched to a gene: 4. The CDR3 contains 15 residues. CDR1 SGHAT and CDR2 FQNNGV come from the germline V gene.

The J gene is TRBJ2-1, the V gene TRBV5-1, with TRBD2 identical over 14 bases. Germline assignment: CDR1 SGHRS and CDR2 YFSETQ. V shed 4 bases and J 10 bases; nucleotides not matched to a gene: 10. The CDR3 extends over 16 amino acids. The CDR3: CASSGTSGRDWGEQFF. In nucleotides, the CDR3 is TGCGCCAGCAGCGGGACTAGCGGGAGAGATTGGGGCGAGCAGTTCTTC.

This clone was picked up a small number of times. The gene calls are TRBV18 and TRBJ2-7; 8 nucleotides agree with TRBD1. This CDR3 has 14 residues. J lost 6 bases, V lost 4 bases, and 8 bases had no gene match. CDR1 KGHSH and CDR2 LQKENI come from the germline V gene. CDR3 region: CASSLRTGIGEQYF. As DNA, the CDR3 is TGTGCCAGCTCACTCCGGACAGGGATAGGCGAGCAGTACTTC. Filled out from reference TRBV18 and TRBJ2-7, the complete variable domain reads NAGVMQNPRHLVRRRGQEARLRCSPMKGHSHVYWYRQLPEEGLKFMVYLQKENIIDESGMPKERFSAEFPKEGPSILRIQQVVRGDSAAYFCASSLRTGIGEQYFGPGTRLTVT.

The J gene is TRBJ1-5, the V gene TRBV27; no reliable D call. Germline V lookup: CDR1 MNHEY, CDR2 SMNVEV (reference sequence). The CDR3 loop spans 17 amino acids. The germline V and J ends were trimmed by 0 bases and 0 bases, with 12 bases remaining between them. CDR3 bases: TGTGCCAGCAGTTTATCGGCACGGACCATTAGCAATCAGCCCCAGCATTTT. As protein: CASSLSARTISNQPQHF.

The J gene is TRBJ2-2, the V gene TRBV13, with D unresolved. The CDR3 is made up of 15 amino acids. The germline V gene has CDR1 PRHDT and CDR2 FYEKMQ (reference sequence). The V end was cut by 5 bases, the J end by 4 bases, with 14 bases between. CDR3 amino acids: CASSPLSLSTGELFF. The CDR3 DNA sequence: TGTGCCAGCAGCCCGCTGAGTCTGAGCACCGGGGAGCTGTTTTTT.